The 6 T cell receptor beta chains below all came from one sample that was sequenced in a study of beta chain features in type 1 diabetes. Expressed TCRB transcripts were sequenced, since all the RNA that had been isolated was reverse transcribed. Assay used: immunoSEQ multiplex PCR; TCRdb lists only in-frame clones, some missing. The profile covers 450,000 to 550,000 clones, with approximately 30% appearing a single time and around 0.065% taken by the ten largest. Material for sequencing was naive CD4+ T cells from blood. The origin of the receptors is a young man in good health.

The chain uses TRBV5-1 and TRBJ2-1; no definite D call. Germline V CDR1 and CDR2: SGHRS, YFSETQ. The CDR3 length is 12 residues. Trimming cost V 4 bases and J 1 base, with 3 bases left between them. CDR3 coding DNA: TGCGCCAGCAGCATATCCTACAATGAGCAGTTCTTC. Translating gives CASSISYNEQFF.

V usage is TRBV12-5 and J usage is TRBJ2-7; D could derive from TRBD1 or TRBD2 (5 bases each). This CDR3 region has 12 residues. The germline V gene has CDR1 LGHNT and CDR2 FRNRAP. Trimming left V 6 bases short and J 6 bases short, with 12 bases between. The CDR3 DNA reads TGTGCTAGTGGAACGAGGGGTGGCGAGCAGTACTTC. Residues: CASGTRGGEQYF.

The CDR3 region has the DNA TGCGCCAGCAGCTTGGGGGCCTCGTCCGACGAGCAGTACTTC. This gives the protein CASSLGASSDEQYF. J is TRBJ2-7 and V is TRBV5-1; D is uncertain. This CDR3 comprises 14 residues. Germline CDR1 is SGHRS and CDR2 is YFSETQ. V was shortened by 0 bases and J by 5 bases, with 12 bases between the two germline ends.

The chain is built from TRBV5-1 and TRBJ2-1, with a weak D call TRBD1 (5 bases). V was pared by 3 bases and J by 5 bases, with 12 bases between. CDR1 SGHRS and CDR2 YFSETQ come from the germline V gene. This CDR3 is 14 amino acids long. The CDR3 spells CASSSRTWDNEQFF. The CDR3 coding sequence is TGCGCCAGCAGCTCTAGGACATGGGACAATGAGCAGTTCTTC.

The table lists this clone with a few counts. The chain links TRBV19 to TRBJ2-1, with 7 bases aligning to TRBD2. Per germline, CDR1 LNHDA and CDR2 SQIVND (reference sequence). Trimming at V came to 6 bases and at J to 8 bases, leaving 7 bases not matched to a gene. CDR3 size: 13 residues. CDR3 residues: CASRTAGVDEQFF. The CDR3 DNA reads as TGTGCCAGTAGAACTGCGGGAGTGGATGAGCAGTTCTTC.

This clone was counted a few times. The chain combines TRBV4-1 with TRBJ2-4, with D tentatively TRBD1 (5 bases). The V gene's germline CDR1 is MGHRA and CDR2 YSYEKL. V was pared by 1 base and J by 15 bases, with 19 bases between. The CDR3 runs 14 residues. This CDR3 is CASSQGWGLPVGYF. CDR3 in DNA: TGCGCCAGCAGCCAAGGCTGGGGCCTCCCGGTGGGGTACTTC.